Listed here are 27 T cell receptor beta chains from one sample, sequenced in a study of Ad26.COV2.S vaccination and SARS-CoV-2 variants. Some clones are missing from TCRdb's copy, which holds only in-frame ones; the method was immunoSEQ multiplex PCR. Counted here are over 110,000 clones, roughly 88% occurring once; the ten biggest clones make up around 5.1%. The source material was peripheral blood, sampled after recovery from COVID-19. The receptors shown here come from a human donor who had recovered from COVID-19.

The chain recombines TRBV7-8 with TRBJ2-1, with D possibly being TRBD2 (7 bases). This CDR3 comprises 14 residues. V was shortened by 1 base and J by 7 bases, with 11 bases between the two germline ends. Germline V CDR1 and CDR2: SGHVS, FQNEAQ. The CDR3 loop reads CASSLEGGRNEQFF. For the CDR3, the DNA is TGTGCCAGCAGCTTAGAGGGGGGGCGAAATGAGCAGTTCTTC.

V is TRBV3-1 (or the pseudogene TRBV3-2) and J is TRBJ2-7, with TRBD1 matching over 8 bases. The V segment lost 0 bases and the J segment 4 bases; nucleotides outside the gene matches: 14. CDR3 length: 18 residues. In germline, CDR1 is LGHDT, CDR2 YNNKEL (reference sequence). The CDR3 DNA is TGTGCCAGCAGCCAAGAGCTCTCGGTAGGGACAGGTTTTTACGAGCAGTACTTC. It encodes CASSQELSVGTGFYEQYF.

The rearrangement links TRBV5-5 to TRBJ2-5; possible D gene TRBD1, 6 bases. V lost 3 bases, J lost 0 bases, and 9 bases lay in between. CDR1 and CDR2 (germline): SGHKS, YYEKEE (reference sequence). The CDR3 loop spans 14 amino acids. The CDR3 sequence: CASSSDSYQETQYF. CDR3 nucleotides: TGTGCCAGCAGCTCGGACAGCTACCAAGAGACCCAGTACTTC.

The chain recombines TRBV10-2 with TRBJ2-1, with 13 positions matching TRBD2. There are 15 residues in the CDR3. Germline assignment: CDR1 WSHSY and CDR2 SAAADI. Losses at the gene ends were 7 bases for V and 5 bases for J; bases not matched to a gene: 5. As DNA, the CDR3 is TGCGCCAGCAATCGACTAGCGGGGGGTAACAATGAGCAGTTCTTC. This encodes CASNRLAGGNNEQFF.

The chain combines TRBV28 with TRBJ1-4; no definite D call. The V end was cut by 6 bases, the J end by 4 bases, with 18 bases between. The CDR3 spans 16 residues. Germline CDR1 and CDR2: MDHEN and SYDVKM. The CDR3 is CASSLEGVAGNEKLFF. The CDR3 DNA reads as TGTGCCAGCAGCCTAGAGGGCGTGGCCGGTAATGAAAAACTGTTTTTT. The whole variable domain, remainder taken from reference TRBV28 and TRBJ1-4, is DVKVTQSSRYLVKRTGEKVFLECVQDMDHENMFWYRQDPGLGLRLIYFSYDVKMKEKGDIPEGYSVSREKKERFSLILESASTNQTSMYLCASSLEGVAGNEKLFFGSGTQLSVL.

This rearrangement joins TRBV4-1 to TRBJ2-2; 9 bases line up with TRBD2. The CDR3 is 17 residues long. CDR1 is MGHRA and CDR2 is YSYEKL in the germline V gene. With V trimmed by 1 base and J by 6 bases, 9 bases remained unmatched. This CDR3 is CASSQGRGGLEAGELFF. The CDR3 nucleotides are TGCGCCAGCAGCCAAGGGCGGGGGGGCCTAGAGGCCGGGGAGCTGTTTTTT.

The chain uses TRBV28 and TRBJ1-2; 12 bases are shared with TRBD1. The length of the CDR3 is 17 residues. V gave up 5 bases and J gave up 8 bases; unmatched junction bases: 15. Germline CDR1 reads MDHEN; CDR2 reads SYDVKM. The CDR3, as DNA: TGTGCCAGCAGTCTCCTGGGACAGGGGGCACCAAGTGGAGGCTACACCTTC. The encoded protein is CASSLLGQGAPSGGYTF.

This clone was counted between two and nine times. At one end, the junction sequence differs from germline, possibly due to a read error. The genes are TRBV6-5 and TRBJ1-1; 9 bases fit TRBD1. CDR1 and CDR2 (germline): MNHEY, SVGAGI. The CDR3 runs to 14 residues. Here the CDR3 reads CASSNSQTGGIAFF. CDR3 bases: TGTGCCAGCAGTAACTCCCAGACAGGGGGAATTGCTTTCTTT.

This chain links TRBV11-2 with TRBJ1-1; D unclear. CDR3 size: 12 residues. Germline CDR1 reads SGHAT; CDR2 reads FQNNGV. Trimming took off 4 bases at V and 5 bases at J, with 8 bases between the two ends. The CDR3 region is CASSSQVTEAFF. The CDR3 bases are TGTGCCAGCAGCTCTCAGGTTACTGAAGCTTTCTTT.

This clone is a singleton in its sample. The chain couples TRBV5-1 to TRBJ1-1; 7 positions match TRBD1. The J segment lost 6 bases and the V segment lost 5 bases, leaving 13 bases of the junction unmatched. Germline loops: CDR1 SGHRS, CDR2 YFSETQ. This CDR3 comprises 15 residues. The CDR3, as DNA: TGCGCCAGCAGTGTGGACAGGAACCCGGGGGCTGAAGCTTTCTTT. It is translated as CASSVDRNPGAEAFF.

This chain uses TRBV3-1 (or the pseudogene TRBV3-2) with TRBJ2-1; perhaps D is TRBD1 or TRBD2 (6 bases each). Germline V gene data show CDR1 as LGHDT and CDR2 as YNNKEL (reference sequence). CDR3 length: 18 amino acids. V dropped 2 bases and J dropped 2 bases, with 19 bases sitting between them. CDR3 DNA sequence: TGTGCCAGCAGCCAACCCCTCGAGAGGGGGGATACCTACAATGAGCAGTTCTTC. It encodes CASSQPLERGDTYNEQFF.

The V gene is TRBV29-1, the J gene TRBJ2-1; 11 bases match TRBD2. V shed 5 bases and J 0 bases; nucleotides not matched to a gene: 15. This CDR3 comprises 19 residues. CDR1 is SQVTM and CDR2 is ANQGSEA in the germline V gene. The CDR3 protein is CSVPVGTSGPASSYNEQFF. The CDR3 region has the DNA TGCAGCGTTCCCGTTGGGACTAGCGGCCCCGCGAGCTCCTACAATGAGCAGTTCTTC.

The V call is TRBV7-9, the J call TRBJ1-1; no clear D gene. The V gene lost 1 base and the J gene lost 1 base, with 7 bases spanning the gap. Looked up from germline, CDR1 is SEHNR and CDR2 is FQNEAQ (reference sequence). This CDR3 is built from 14 residues. The CDR3 loop is CASSLVGPNTEAFF. CDR3 nucleotides: TGTGCCAGCAGCTTAGTAGGGCCGAACACTGAAGCTTTCTTT.

The chain couples TRBV5-1 to TRBJ2-2; TRBD1 agrees at 7 bases. After removal of 2 bases from V and 6 bases from J, the junction contained 7 bases not matched to a gene. The CDR3 is 15 residues long. The germline V gene has CDR1 SGHRS and CDR2 YFSETQ. CDR3 DNA sequence: TGCGCCAGCAGCTTAAGGCAGGGGGACCCCGGGGAGCTGTTTTTT. Amino acid sequence: CASSLRQGDPGELFF.

The gene calls are TRBV5-1 and TRBJ2-5, with 9 bases identical to TRBD1. The CDR3 has 14 amino acids. The V segment lost 4 bases and the J segment 5 bases; nucleotides outside the gene matches: 6. Germline CDR1 and CDR2: SGHRS and YFSETQ. CDR3: CASSVQGAEETQYF. The CDR3, as DNA: TGCGCCAGCAGCGTACAGGGGGCGGAGGAGACCCAGTACTTC.

Of note for this clone: A much larger clone sits a single nucleotide away, making a read error possible. In the same sample, other DNA sequences code for this CDR3. The chain uses TRBV9 and TRBJ1-6; the D gene is possibly TRBD1 (5 bases). The CDR3 totals 15 residues. V lost 4 bases to trimming and J lost 10 bases, with 18 bases between them. Germline V lookup: CDR1 SGDLS, CDR2 YYNGEE. CDR3: CASSSQEGATSPLHF. DNA of the CDR3: TGTGCCAGCAGCTCCCAAGAAGGGGCGACCTCACCCCTCCACTTT.

The chain has TRBV11-2 and TRBJ2-6; D gene unclear. Trimming left V 4 bases short and J 0 bases short, with 19 bases between. The length of the CDR3 is 19 residues. Germline V gene data show CDR1 as SGHAT and CDR2 as FQNNGV. CDR3 loop: CASSSLIGNLVSGANVLTF. The CDR3 coding sequence is TGTGCCAGCAGCTCCCTGATTGGCAACCTTGTCTCTGGGGCCAACGTCCTGACTTTC.

The V gene is TRBV19, the J gene TRBJ1-5; 8 bases align to TRBD1. The V and J ends lost 2 bases and 5 bases, in that order; junction bases with no gene match: 2. CDR1 and CDR2 from the germline V gene are LNHDA and SQIVND (reference sequence). The CDR3 length is 14 residues. CDR3 residues: CASSITTGDQPQHF. In nucleotides, the CDR3 is TGTGCCAGTAGTATAACGACAGGGGATCAGCCCCAGCATTTT.

The V gene is TRBV6-5, the J gene TRBJ2-3, with 7 bases matching TRBD1. The CDR3 has 14 amino acids. The germline V gene encodes CDR1 MNHEY and CDR2 SVGAGI. V lost 6 bases, J lost 2 bases, and 5 bases stayed unmatched. The CDR3 here is CASSLDRVTDTQYF. The DNA of the CDR3 is TGTGCCAGCAGCTTAGACAGGGTCACAGATACGCAGTATTTT.

V usage is TRBV14 and J usage is TRBJ1-4, with TRBD1 as a possible D gene (6 bases). The germline V gene has CDR1 SGHDN and CDR2 FVKESK. V was clipped by 1 base and J by 11 bases, with 23 bases between them. This CDR3 has 17 amino acids. The CDR3 here is CASSQGARGRGSKKLFF. The CDR3 DNA follows: TGTGCCAGCAGCCAAGGCGCTCGAGGCAGGGGCTCGAAGAAACTGTTTTTT.

The chain has TRBV7-2 and TRBJ2-1; 8 positions match TRBD1. The germline V gene has CDR1 SGHTA and CDR2 FQGNSA. V lost 0 bases, J lost 3 bases, and 1 base stayed unmatched. The CDR3 has 15 residues. The CDR3: CASSLAGQVYNEQFF. CDR3 coding DNA: TGTGCCAGCAGCTTAGCGGGACAGGTCTACAATGAGCAGTTCTTC.

This rearrangement joins TRBV6-9 to TRBJ2-3; the D gene is possibly TRBD2 (6 bases). The CDR3 is 13 residues long. CDR1 and CDR2 from the germline V gene are MNHGY and SVAAGI. Trimming shortened V by 7 bases and J by 1 base, and 9 bases separated the two germline ends. CDR3 sequence (DNA): TGTGCCAGCATCCGCGGGGGCACAGATACGCAGTATTTT. Translating it yields CASIRGGTDTQYF.

Points on this clone: At the DNA level, this CDR3 is encoded by other sequences in the same sample as well. CDR3 sequence: CASSERGGSNQPQHF. CDR3 nucleotide sequence: TGTGCCAGCAGTGAACGGGGGGGTAGCAATCAGCCCCAGCATTTT. The chain is built from TRBV6-1 and TRBJ1-5; D perhaps matches TRBD1 (5 bases). CDR3 length equals 15 residues. Trimming stripped 2 bases from V and 0 bases from J, with 8 bases between. From germline, CDR1 is MNHNS and CDR2 SASEGT.

This clone was found a few times. This chain links TRBV7-2 with TRBJ2-2; no firm D call. Germline assignment: CDR1 SGHTA and CDR2 FQGNSA. This CDR3 has 15 amino acids. The V gene lost 1 base and the J gene lost 0 bases, with 6 bases spanning the gap. The CDR3 loop reads CASSLGSTNTGELFF. The DNA for the CDR3 is TGTGCCAGCAGCTTAGGGAGTACGAACACCGGGGAGCTGTTTTTT. Combining the CDR3 with reference TRBV7-2 and TRBJ2-2 gives the whole variable domain GAGVSQSPSNKVTEKGKDVELRCDPISGHTALYWYRQSLGQGLEFLIYFQGNSAPDKSGLPSDRFSAERTGGSVSTLTIQRTQQEDSAVYLCASSLGSTNTGELFFGEGSRLTVL.

This chain connects TRBV6-2 or TRBV6-3 to TRBJ2-5; 12 positions agree with TRBD2. This CDR3 spans 18 amino acids. CDR1 MNHEY and CDR2 SVGEGT come from the germline V gene. With V trimmed by 2 bases and J by 6 bases, 13 bases remained unmatched. CDR3 DNA sequence: TGTGCCAGCAGTTACCTTCGGCTAGCGGGGGGGGTATCGAAGACCCAGTACTTC. Translating gives CASSYLRLAGGVSKTQYF.

The chain combines TRBV6-5 with TRBJ1-1, with D perhaps TRBD1 (5 bases). V was shortened by 0 bases and J by 0 bases, with 8 bases between the two germline ends. The CDR3 consists of 15 residues. Germline V gene lookup returns CDR1 MNHEY and CDR2 SVGAGI. The CDR3 DNA is TGTGCCAGCAGTTACTCGGGGACGGTGAACACTGAAGCTTTCTTT. Amino acid sequence: CASSYSGTVNTEAFF.

Concerning this clone itself: An end of the junction does not agree with germline; a read error may underlie this. CDR3 coding DNA: TGTGCCAGCAAAGAAATGAGCGGGGTTCAAGGGACCCAGTACTTC. As protein: CASKEMSGVQGTQYF. V and J are TRBV2 and TRBJ2-5; 7 bases fit TRBD2. CDR1 SNHLY and CDR2 FYNNEI come from the germline V gene. CDR3 length equals 15 residues.